The T cell receptor (beta chain) under discussion was sequenced for a study of breast tumors, draining lymph nodes, adjacent tissues. Study outcomes and limitations: Most tumor T cells seemingly derive from lymph node, then expand in tumor. Tumor repertoires ranked between lymph nodes and nontumor tissue in diversity, with V and J gene preferences.

TCRdb recomputed calls from the multiplex PCR reads with MiXCR, one row per CDR3 protein. This sample has about 16,000 distinct CDR3 sequences; 40% to 55% occur once, and the top ten carry roughly 13%. This clonotype was detected ten times or more. The antigen remains unidentified. Germline V gene lookup returns CDR1 MNHEY and CDR2 SMNVEV (reference sequence). The CDR3 contains 12 residues. Trimming took 9 bases from V and 2 from J; bases not matched to a gene: 3. Input material: tumor-adjacent breast tissue. The origin of this receptor is a female donor with breast cancer. Some clones in this sample may be carry-over from other donors' samples. The rearrangement links TRBV27 to TRBJ2-5, with 7 nucleotides matching TRBD1. CDR3 in DNA: TGTGCCAGGGGGACAGAGCAAGAGACCCAGTACTTC. Protein product: CARGTEQETQYF.